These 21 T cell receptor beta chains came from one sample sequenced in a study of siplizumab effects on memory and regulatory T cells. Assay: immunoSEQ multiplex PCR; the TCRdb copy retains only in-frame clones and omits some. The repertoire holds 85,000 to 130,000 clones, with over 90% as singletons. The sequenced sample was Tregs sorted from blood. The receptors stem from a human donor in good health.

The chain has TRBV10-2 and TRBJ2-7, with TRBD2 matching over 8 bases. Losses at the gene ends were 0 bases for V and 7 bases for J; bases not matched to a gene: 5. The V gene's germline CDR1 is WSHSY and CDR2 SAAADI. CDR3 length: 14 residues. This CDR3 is CASSESSGGREQYF. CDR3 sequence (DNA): TGCGCCAGCAGTGAGTCGAGCGGGGGAAGGGAGCAGTACTTC.

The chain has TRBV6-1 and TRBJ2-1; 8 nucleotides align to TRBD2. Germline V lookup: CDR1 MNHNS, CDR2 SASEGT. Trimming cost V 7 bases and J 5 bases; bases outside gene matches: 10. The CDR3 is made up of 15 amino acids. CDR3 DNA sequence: TGTGCCAGCATCCTTGGGAGCGGGGGTAACAATGAGCAGTTCTTC. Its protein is CASILGSGGNNEQFF.

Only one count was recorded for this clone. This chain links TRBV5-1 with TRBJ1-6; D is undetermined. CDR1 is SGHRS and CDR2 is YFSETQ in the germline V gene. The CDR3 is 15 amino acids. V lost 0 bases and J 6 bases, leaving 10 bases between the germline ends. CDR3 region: CASSLGRRINSPLHF. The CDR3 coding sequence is TGCGCCAGCAGCTTGGGTAGGCGGATTAATTCACCCCTCCACTTT.

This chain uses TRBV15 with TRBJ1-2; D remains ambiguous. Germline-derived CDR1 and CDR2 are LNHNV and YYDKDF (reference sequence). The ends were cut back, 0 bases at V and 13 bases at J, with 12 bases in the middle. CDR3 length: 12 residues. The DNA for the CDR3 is TGTGCCACCAGCAGAGATACTGGGAGGAGCACCTTC. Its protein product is CATSRDTGRSTF.

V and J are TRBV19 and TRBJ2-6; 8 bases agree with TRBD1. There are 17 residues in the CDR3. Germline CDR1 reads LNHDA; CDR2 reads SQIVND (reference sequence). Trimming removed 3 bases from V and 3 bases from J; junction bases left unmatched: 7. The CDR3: CASSITGGIRGANVLTF. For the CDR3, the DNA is TGTGCCAGTAGTATCACAGGGGGAATACGTGGGGCCAACGTCCTGACTTTC.

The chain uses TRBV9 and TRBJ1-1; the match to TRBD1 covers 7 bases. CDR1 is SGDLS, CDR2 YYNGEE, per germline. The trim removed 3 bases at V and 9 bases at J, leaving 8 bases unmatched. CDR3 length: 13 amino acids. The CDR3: CASSAMTGNQAFF. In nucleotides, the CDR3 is TGTGCCAGCAGCGCAATGACAGGGAACCAAGCTTTCTTT.

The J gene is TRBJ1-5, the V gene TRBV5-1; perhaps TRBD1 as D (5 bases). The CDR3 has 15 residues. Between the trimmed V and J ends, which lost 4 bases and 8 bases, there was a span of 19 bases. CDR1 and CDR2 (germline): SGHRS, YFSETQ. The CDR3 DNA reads TGCGCCAGCAGCGCGTCGGGGGGACCTAGCGAGCCCCAGCATTTT. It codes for CASSASGGPSEPQHF.

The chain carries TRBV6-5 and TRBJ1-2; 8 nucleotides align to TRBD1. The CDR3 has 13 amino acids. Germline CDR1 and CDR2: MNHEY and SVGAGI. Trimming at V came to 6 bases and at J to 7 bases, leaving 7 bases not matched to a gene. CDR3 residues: CASSPQGALGYTF. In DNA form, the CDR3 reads TGTGCCAGCAGCCCCCAGGGGGCGCTTGGCTACACCTTC.

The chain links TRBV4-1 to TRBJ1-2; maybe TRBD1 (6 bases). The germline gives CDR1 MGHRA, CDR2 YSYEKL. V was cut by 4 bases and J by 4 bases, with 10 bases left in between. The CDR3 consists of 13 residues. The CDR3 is CASSLGGGYGYTF. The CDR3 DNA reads TGCGCCAGCAGCCTGGGGGGCGGCTATGGCTACACCTTC.

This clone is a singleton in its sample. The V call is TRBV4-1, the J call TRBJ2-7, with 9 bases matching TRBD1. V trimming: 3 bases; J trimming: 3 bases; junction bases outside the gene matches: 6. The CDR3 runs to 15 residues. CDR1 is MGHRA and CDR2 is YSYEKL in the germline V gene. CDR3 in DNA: TGCGCCAGCAGCCACCCGGGACAGGGACTCTACGAGCAGTACTTC. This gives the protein CASSHPGQGLYEQYF.

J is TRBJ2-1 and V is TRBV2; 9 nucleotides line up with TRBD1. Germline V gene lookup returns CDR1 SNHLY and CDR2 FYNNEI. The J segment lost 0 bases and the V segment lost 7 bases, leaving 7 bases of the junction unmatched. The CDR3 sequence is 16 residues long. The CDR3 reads CASTRTGDPSYNEQFF. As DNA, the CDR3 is TGTGCCAGCACCCGGACAGGGGACCCCTCCTACAATGAGCAGTTCTTC.

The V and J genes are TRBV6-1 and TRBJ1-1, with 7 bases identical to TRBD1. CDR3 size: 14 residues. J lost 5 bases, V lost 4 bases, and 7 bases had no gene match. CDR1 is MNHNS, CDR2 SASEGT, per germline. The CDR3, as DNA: TGTGCCAGCAGTGCCGAACAGGGGATAACTGAAGCTTTCTTT. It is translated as CASSAEQGITEAFF.

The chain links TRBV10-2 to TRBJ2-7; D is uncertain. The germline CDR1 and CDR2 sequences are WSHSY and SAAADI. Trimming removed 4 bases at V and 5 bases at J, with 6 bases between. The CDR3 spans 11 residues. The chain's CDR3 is CASSAVDEQYF. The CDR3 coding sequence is TGCGCCAGCAGTGCCGTGGACGAGCAGTACTTC.

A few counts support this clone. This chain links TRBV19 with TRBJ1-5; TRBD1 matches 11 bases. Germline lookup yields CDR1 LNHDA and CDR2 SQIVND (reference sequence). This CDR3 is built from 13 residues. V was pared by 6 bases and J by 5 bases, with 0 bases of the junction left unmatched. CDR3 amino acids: CASRGQGDQPQHF. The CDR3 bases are TGTGCCAGTAGGGGACAGGGGGATCAGCCCCAGCATTTT.

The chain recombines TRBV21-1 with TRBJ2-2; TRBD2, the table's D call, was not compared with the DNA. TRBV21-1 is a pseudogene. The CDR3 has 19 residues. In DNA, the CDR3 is TGTGCCAGCAGCAAGGGCGCTCGAGTAGCGGGCTCGAACACCGGGGAGCTGTTTTTT. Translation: CASSKGARVAGSNTGELFF.

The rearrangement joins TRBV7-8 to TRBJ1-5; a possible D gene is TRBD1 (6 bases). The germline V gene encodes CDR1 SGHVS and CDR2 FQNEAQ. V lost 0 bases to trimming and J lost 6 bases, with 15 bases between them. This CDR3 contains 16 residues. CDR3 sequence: CASSLAARGYRQPQHF. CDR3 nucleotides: TGTGCCAGCAGCTTAGCGGCCAGGGGTTACCGTCAGCCCCAGCATTTT.

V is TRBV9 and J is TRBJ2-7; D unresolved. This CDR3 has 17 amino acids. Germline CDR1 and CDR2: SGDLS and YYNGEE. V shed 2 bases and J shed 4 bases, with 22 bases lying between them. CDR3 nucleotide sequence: TGTGCCAGCAGCGTCCACCCCCCGACATTCCGGGCGTACGAGCAGTACTTC. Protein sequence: CASSVHPPTFRAYEQYF.

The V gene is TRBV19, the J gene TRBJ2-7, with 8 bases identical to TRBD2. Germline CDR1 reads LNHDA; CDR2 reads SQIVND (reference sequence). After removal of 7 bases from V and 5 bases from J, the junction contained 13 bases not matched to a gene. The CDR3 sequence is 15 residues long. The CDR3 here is CASTSGSGGVNEQYF. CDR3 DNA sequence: TGTGCCAGTACCTCGGGAAGCGGGGGAGTTAACGAGCAGTACTTC.

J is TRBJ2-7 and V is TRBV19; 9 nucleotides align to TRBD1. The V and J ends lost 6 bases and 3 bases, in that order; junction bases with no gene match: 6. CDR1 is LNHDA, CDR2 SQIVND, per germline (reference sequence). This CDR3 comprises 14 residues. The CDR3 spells CASRPGTGLYEQYF. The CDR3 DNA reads TGTGCCAGTAGACCAGGGACAGGGCTCTACGAGCAGTACTTC.

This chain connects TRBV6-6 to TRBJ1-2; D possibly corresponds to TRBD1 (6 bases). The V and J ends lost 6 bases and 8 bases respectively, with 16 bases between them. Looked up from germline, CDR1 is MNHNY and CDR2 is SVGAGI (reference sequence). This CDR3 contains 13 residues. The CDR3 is CASSPRGERGYTF. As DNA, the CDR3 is TGTGCCAGCAGCCCGAGGGGGGAGAGGGGCTACACCTTC.

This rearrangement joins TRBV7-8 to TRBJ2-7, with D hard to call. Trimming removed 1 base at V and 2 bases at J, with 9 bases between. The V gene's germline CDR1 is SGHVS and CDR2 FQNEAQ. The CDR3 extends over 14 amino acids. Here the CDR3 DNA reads TGTGCCAGCAGCTTAGGCGGCCCCCCCTACGAGCAGTACTTC. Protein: CASSLGGPPYEQYF.